This passage covers 20 T cell receptor beta chains from one sample sequenced in a study of PD-L1 blockade in urothelial cancer. Produced via immunoSEQ multiplex PCR; TCRdb's table is partial and in-frame only. Of tens of thousands of clones listed, roughly 87% are singletons. This specimen was PBMCs, taken around atezolizumab (anti-PD-L1) treatment. The origin of the receptors is a man aged 65 to 85 with urothelial cancer.

The genes are TRBV6-1 and TRBJ2-7; D might be TRBD2 (5 bases). There are 11 residues in the CDR3. V lost 10 bases and J lost 6, with 13 bases in between. Germline-derived CDR1 and CDR2 are MNHNS and SASEGT. The CDR3 DNA sequence: TGTGCCACGGACGTACGGGGCGAGCAGTACTTC. Protein product: CATDVRGEQYF.

The gene calls are TRBV5-1 and TRBJ1-2; 7 bases agree with TRBD1. Germline CDR1 is SGHRS and CDR2 is YFSETQ. The CDR3 length is 14 residues. V shed 6 bases and J 2 bases; nucleotides not matched to a gene: 7. The CDR3 nucleotides are TGCGCCAGCACCCTCGGGACAGCGAACTATGGCTACACCTTC. Translated: CASTLGTANYGYTF.

This chain links TRBV6-5 with TRBJ1-1; 8 nucleotides line up with TRBD1. The CDR3 covers 14 residues. The germline CDR1 and CDR2 sequences are MNHEY and SVGAGI. Trimming cost V 4 bases and J 4 bases; bases outside gene matches: 5. CDR3 sequence (DNA): TGTGCCAGCAGTTTCTCACAGGGGGGCACTGAAGCTTTCTTT. It yields the protein CASSFSQGGTEAFF.

This sequence joins TRBV2 and TRBJ2-2; 11 bases match TRBD2. CDR3 length equals 15 residues. J gave up 5 bases and V 5 bases, and 4 bases lay outside the gene matches. Germline V CDR1 and CDR2: SNHLY, FYNNEI. CDR3 in DNA: TGTGCCAGCAGTTTAGCGGGGGGGCCGACCGGGGAGCTGTTTTTT. This sequence encodes CASSLAGGPTGELFF.

This clone was counted only a few times. CDR3 residues: CASTISRDSGQPQHF. The CDR3 coding sequence is TGTGCCAGCACCATTAGCCGGGATAGTGGTCAGCCCCAGCATTTT. The chain joins TRBV7-2 to TRBJ1-5; D ambiguous. Deletions cut 7 bases from V and 6 bases from J, with 19 bases between. This CDR3 has 15 amino acids. CDR1 and CDR2 (germline): SGHTA, FQGNSA.

V is TRBV4-1 and J is TRBJ2-7; 12 bases align to TRBD2. V was pared by 4 bases and J by 2 bases, with 6 bases of the junction left unmatched. This CDR3 comprises 16 residues. CDR1 is MGHRA and CDR2 is YSYEKL in the germline V gene. CDR3 in amino acids: CASSPRTSGDTYEQYF. The DNA for the CDR3 is TGCGCCAGCAGCCCCAGGACTAGCGGGGATACCTACGAGCAGTACTTC.

V and J are TRBV4-1 and TRBJ2-6, with D perhaps matching TRBD1 (7 bases). Germline V gene sequence: CDR1 MGHRA, CDR2 YSYEKL. The CDR3 loop spans 17 amino acids. The ends were cut back, 2 bases at V and 2 bases at J, with 13 bases in the middle. DNA of the CDR3: TGCGCCAGCAGCCAATTGACAGGGAGGACTGGGGCCAACGTCCTGACTTTC. It encodes CASSQLTGRTGANVLTF.

The chain employs TRBV4-1 and TRBJ2-2; TRBD1 aligns across 8 bases. The CDR3 runs to 17 residues. CDR1 is MGHRA and CDR2 is YSYEKL in the germline V gene. V was pared by 5 bases and J by 6 bases, with 14 bases of the junction left unmatched. CDR3 DNA sequence: TGCGCCAGCAGCTCCGGACAGGGTCAAGGGATTCCCGGGGAGCTGTTTTTT. This sequence encodes CASSSGQGQGIPGELFF.

This chain links TRBV7-2 with TRBJ2-2, with 11 bases aligning to TRBD1. The CDR3 is 15 residues long. Germline V gene sequence: CDR1 SGHTA, CDR2 FQGNSA. V lost 2 bases to trimming and J lost 7 bases; unmatched junction nucleotides: 3. CDR3 coding DNA: TGTGCCAGCAGCTTAACGGGACAGGGGGTCGGGGAGCTGTTTTTT. Its protein product is CASSLTGQGVGELFF.

The chain uses TRBV4-1 and TRBJ2-2, with a tentative D call TRBD1 (6 bases). The V end lost 4 bases, the J end lost 8 bases, and 11 bases lay between the germline ends. Germline-derived CDR1 and CDR2 are MGHRA and YSYEKL. The CDR3 spans 13 residues. CDR3 in DNA: TGCGCCAGCAGCCCTCCGAGGGGGGGGGAGCTGTTTTTT. This sequence encodes CASSPPRGGELFF.

This clone was detected once. The chain is built from TRBV4-1 and TRBJ1-5, with unresolved D. CDR3 length: 13 amino acids. The V gene's germline CDR1 is MGHRA and CDR2 YSYEKL. Between the trimmed V and J ends, which lost 0 bases and 5 bases, there was a span of 5 bases. As DNA, the CDR3 is TGCGCCAGCAGCCAAGATGGGCATCAGCCCCAGCATTTT. It codes for CASSQDGHQPQHF.

Regarding this clone: One junction end does not reproduce the germline sequence, and a read error may be involved. J is TRBJ2-5 and V is TRBV5-6, with 7 bases that match TRBD2. The CDR3 is made up of 15 amino acids. Germline CDR1 and CDR2: SGHDT and YYEEEE. CDR3 coding DNA: TGTGCCAGCACCTTGGGTGGGAGGGCCGGAGAGACCCAGTACTTC. Protein product: CASTLGGRAGETQYF.

The J gene is TRBJ2-6, the V gene TRBV28; D possibly corresponds to TRBD1 (5 bases). CDR1 is MDHEN and CDR2 is SYDVKM in the germline V gene. CDR3 length: 13 residues. Trimming took off 10 bases at V and 0 bases at J, with 7 bases between the two ends. CDR3 residues: CATQVSGANVLTF. The CDR3 region has the DNA TGTGCCACACAGGTCTCTGGGGCCAACGTCCTGACTTTC.

This chain connects TRBV27 to TRBJ1-2; the match to TRBD1 covers 8 bases. Germline V gene data show CDR1 as MNHEY and CDR2 as SMNVEV (reference sequence). The trim removed 3 bases at V and 2 bases at J, leaving 5 bases unmatched. CDR3 length: 15 residues. This CDR3 reads CASSFSQGANYGYTF. The CDR3 DNA sequence: TGTGCCAGCAGTTTCAGTCAGGGGGCGAACTATGGCTACACCTTC.

This chain joins TRBV5-1 and TRBJ2-3, with D unresolved. CDR1 is SGHRS, CDR2 YFSETQ, per germline. CDR3 length equals 13 residues. Trimming stripped 1 base from V and 4 bases from J, with 7 bases between. The CDR3 loop reads CASSLPRADTQYF. As DNA, the CDR3 is TGCGCCAGCAGCTTGCCCCGAGCAGATACGCAGTATTTT.

A single count supports this clone. The chain links TRBV5-1 to TRBJ2-5; 7 nucleotides align to TRBD1. The CDR3 is 14 amino acids. The germline V gene encodes CDR1 SGHRS and CDR2 YFSETQ. The V and J ends lost 5 bases and 7 bases, in that order; junction bases with no gene match: 11. CDR3: CASSKSTGSRTQYF. CDR3 nucleotide sequence: TGCGCCAGCAGTAAGTCGACAGGGTCGAGGACCCAGTACTTC.

The chain joins TRBV5-6 to TRBJ2-1, with D maybe TRBD2 (6 bases). CDR1 is SGHDT and CDR2 is YYEEEE in the germline V gene. The CDR3 sequence is 14 residues long. The V end lost 5 bases, the J end lost 9 bases, and 18 bases lay between the germline ends. The CDR3 DNA sequence: TGTGCCAGCAGGAGACGGGACTCCCCCAGTGAGCAGTTCTTC. It yields the protein CASRRRDSPSEQFF.

This clone was recorded once. The V gene is TRBV7-3, the J gene TRBJ2-3, with TRBD2 identical over 13 bases. Trimming at V came to 5 bases and at J to 5 bases, leaving 7 bases not matched to a gene. Looked up from germline, CDR1 is SGHTA and CDR2 is FQGTGA. This CDR3 comprises 16 residues. CDR3 residues: CASSPTSGRALDTQYF. In DNA form, the CDR3 reads TGTGCCAGCAGCCCCACTAGCGGGAGGGCCCTAGATACGCAGTATTTT.

This clone was recorded once. This chain links TRBV29-1 with TRBJ2-2; the match to TRBD1 covers 7 bases. Germline V gene sequence: CDR1 SQVTM, CDR2 ANQGSEA. The CDR3 consists of 12 residues. With 7 bases clipped from V and 7 bases from J, the junction kept 6 bases outside the gene matches. The CDR3 spells CSAIGTVGELFF. For the CDR3, the DNA is TGCAGCGCTATCGGGACAGTCGGGGAGCTGTTTTTT.

This clone was seen a single time. This sequence joins TRBV2 and TRBJ2-6, with a possible D match to TRBD1 (8 bases). CDR1 SNHLY and CDR2 FYNNEI come from the germline V gene. V was clipped by 7 bases and J by 4 bases, with 26 bases between them. CDR3 size: 19 residues. The DNA for the CDR3 is TGTGCCAGCATTGAGGGGGGGGCCAGGGGGCTAAGAGGGGCCAACGTCCTGACTTTC. Amino acids: CASIEGGARGLRGANVLTF.